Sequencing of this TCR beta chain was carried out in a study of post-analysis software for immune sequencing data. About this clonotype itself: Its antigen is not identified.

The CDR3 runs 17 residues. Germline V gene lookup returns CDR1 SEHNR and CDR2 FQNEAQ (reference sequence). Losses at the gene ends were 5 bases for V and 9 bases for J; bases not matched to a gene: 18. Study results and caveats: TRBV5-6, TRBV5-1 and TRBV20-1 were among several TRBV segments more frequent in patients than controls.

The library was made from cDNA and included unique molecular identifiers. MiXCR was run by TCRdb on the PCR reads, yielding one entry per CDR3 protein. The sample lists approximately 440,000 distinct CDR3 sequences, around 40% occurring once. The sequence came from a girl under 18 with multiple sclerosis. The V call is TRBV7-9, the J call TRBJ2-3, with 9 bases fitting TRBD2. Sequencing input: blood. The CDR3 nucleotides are TGTGCCAGCAGCGACACAGCGGGAGGTTCCCGCTCATACACGCAGTATTTT. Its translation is CASSDTAGGSRSYTQYF. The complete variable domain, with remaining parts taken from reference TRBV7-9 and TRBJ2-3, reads DTGVSQNPRHKITKRGQNVTFRCDPISEHNRLYWYRQTLGQGPEFLTYFQNEAQLEKSRLLSDRFSAERPKGSFSTLEIQRTEQGDSAMYLCASSDTAGGSRSYTQYFGPGTRLTVL.